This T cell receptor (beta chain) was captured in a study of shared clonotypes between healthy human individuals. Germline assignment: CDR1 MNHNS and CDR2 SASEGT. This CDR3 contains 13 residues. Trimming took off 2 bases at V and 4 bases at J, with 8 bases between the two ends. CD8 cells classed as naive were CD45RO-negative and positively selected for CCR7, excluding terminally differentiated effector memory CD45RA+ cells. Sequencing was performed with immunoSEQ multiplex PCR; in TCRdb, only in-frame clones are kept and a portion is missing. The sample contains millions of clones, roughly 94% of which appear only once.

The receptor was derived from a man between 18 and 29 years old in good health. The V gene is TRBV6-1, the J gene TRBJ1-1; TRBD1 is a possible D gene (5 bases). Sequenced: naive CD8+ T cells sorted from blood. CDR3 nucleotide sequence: TGTGCCAGCAGTGAACAGGGAATCACTGAAGCTTTCTTT. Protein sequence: CASSEQGITEAFF.